This TCR beta chain comes out of a study of cytomegalovirus exposure and HLA in healthy donors. Whole-study findings and limits: Association of a missense DCLRE1C variant with TCR beta V- and J-gene trimming was reported in a later analysis.

Turning to this clone: Its target is unknown.

The CDR3 runs 20 residues. The V gene lost 0 bases and the J gene lost 7 bases, with 30 bases spanning the gap. PCR involved 60 Vbeta and 13 Jbeta primers. Sequenced by immunoSEQ multiplex PCR; TCRdb stores in-frame clones only, minus some. The sample lists about 90,000 clones, approximately 65% occurring once. The chain has TRBV23-1 and TRBJ1-2; D gene unclear. TRBV23-1 is classed as an ORF, of uncertain function. The sample comprised PBMCs. The sequence came from a woman aged 25-40 years in good health and CMV-seropositive. The CDR3 loop reads CASSQSEGRVGSTGYCGYTF. The CDR3 nucleotides are TGCGCCAGCAGTCAATCGGAGGGTCGGGTAGGTAGCACGGGGTATTGTGGCTACACCTTC.